The 4 T cell receptor beta chains reported below all come from one sample, sequenced in a study of identical twins. TCRdb analysed the 5' RACE reads with MiXCR anew, one entry per CDR3 protein. The repertoire holds around 1.7 million distinct CDR3 sequences, 32% seen once, with 0.25% to 0.3% in the top ten. The sample taken for sequencing was cord blood. All receptors come from a newborn girl in good health.

This clonotype was recorded a few times. The CDR3 protein is CASSLSPGDEGYTF. The DNA of the CDR3 is TGTGCCAGCAGTTTATCCCCAGGGGATGAGGGCTACACCTTC. The chain links TRBV7-2 to TRBJ1-2; tentatively, D is TRBD1 (6 bases). Per the germline V gene, CDR1 is SGHTA and CDR2 is FQGNSA. The CDR3 extends over 14 amino acids. V lost 6 bases and J 8 bases, leaving 19 bases between the germline ends.

This clonotype was seen more than once but under ten times. The gene calls are TRBV7-9 and TRBJ2-5; 7 bases align to TRBD2. The CDR3 has 17 amino acids. V gave up 8 bases and J gave up 6 bases; unmatched junction bases: 21. The germline V gene has CDR1 SEHNR and CDR2 FQNEAQ (reference sequence). The CDR3 loop reads CASELGASGLVEKTQYF. The CDR3 coding sequence is TGTGCCAGCGAGCTTGGGGCTAGCGGCCTTGTTGAGAAGACCCAGTACTTC.

The V and J genes are TRBV7-2 and TRBJ2-3; 12 positions match TRBD2. The germline CDR1 and CDR2 sequences are SGHTA and FQGNSA. Trimming removed 3 bases from V and 4 bases from J; junction bases left unmatched: 8. The CDR3 loop spans 17 amino acids. The CDR3 DNA reads as TGTGCCAGCAGCTTTTATCCTAGCGGGGGGGCCCCAGATACGCAGTATTTT. This codes for CASSFYPSGGAPDTQYF.

This clonotype was seen at least ten times. The chain uses TRBV5-1 and TRBJ1-2; the D is unclear. Per germline, CDR1 SGHRS and CDR2 YFSETQ. The ends were cut back, 1 base at V and 6 bases at J, with 7 bases in the middle. This CDR3 spans 12 amino acids. The CDR3 DNA reads as TGCGCCAGCAGCTTGTCGGGGAATGGCTACACCTTC. It translates to CASSLSGNGYTF.